These 12 T cell receptor beta chains originate from one sample sequenced in a study of radiation and T cells in renal cell carcinoma. The time point here: blood 2 weeks post-SBRT. Specified treatment: 15 Gy SBRT to primary tumor, nephrectomy 4 weeks later. Repertoires were generated with immunoSEQ multiplex PCR, while TCRdb's copy carries only in-frame clones and drops some. The data contain some 120,000 clones, approximately 90% of them singletons. Sequences were derived from blood, sampled from a patient whose treatment included radiotherapy and nephrectomy. The origin of the receptors is a woman in her seventies with renal cell carcinoma.

V and J are TRBV9 and TRBJ2-1, with a weak D call TRBD1 (6 bases). This CDR3 spans 15 amino acids. Trimming stripped 1 base from V and 3 bases from J, with 11 bases between. Germline CDR1 SGDLS, CDR2 YYNGEE. The chain's CDR3 is CASSVRQAIYNEQFF. CDR3 DNA sequence: TGTGCCAGCAGCGTAAGACAGGCCATCTACAATGAGCAGTTCTTC.

This CDR3 is CASSSQGRVNTEAFF. DNA of the CDR3: TGTGCCAGCAGCTCACAGGGTCGGGTGAACACTGAAGCTTTCTTT. The V call is TRBV7-2, the J call TRBJ1-1, with D perhaps matching TRBD1 (6 bases). Germline assignment: CDR1 SGHTA and CDR2 FQGNSA. V was cut by 4 bases and J by 0 bases, with 12 bases left in between. The CDR3 is 15 amino acids.

The CDR3, as DNA: TGTGCCAGTAGTCGAGCGATTGTGGAGAACACTGAAGCTTTCTTT. Translating it yields CASSRAIVENTEAFF. The chain uses TRBV19 and TRBJ1-1; D uncertain. V lost 5 bases to trimming and J lost 1 base, with 14 bases between them. This CDR3 contains 15 residues. CDR1 and CDR2 (germline): LNHDA, SQIVND (reference sequence).

The table lists this clone with a count of one. Other DNA sequences from this sample encode an identical CDR3 as well. This chain's CDR3 is CASSIARNTEAFF. Written as DNA, the CDR3 is TGTGCCAGTAGTATCGCCAGGAACACTGAAGCTTTCTTT. The chain recombines TRBV19 with TRBJ1-1, with D unresolved. The CDR3 has 13 amino acids. Germline loops: CDR1 LNHDA, CDR2 SQIVND (reference sequence). V was shortened by 3 bases and J by 1 base, with 6 bases between the two germline ends.

The chain employs TRBV5-6 and TRBJ2-5; D remains unclear. Germline V gene sequence: CDR1 SGHDT, CDR2 YYEEEE. The CDR3 runs to 15 residues. V lost 5 bases and J 5 bases, leaving 19 bases between the germline ends. CDR3 in amino acids: CASSRTVSARETQYF. The DNA for the CDR3 is TGTGCCAGCAGTCGAACAGTAAGCGCGAGGGAGACCCAGTACTTC.

The rearrangement uses TRBV11-2 and TRBJ1-2; no reliable D call. Trimming cost V 1 base and J 4 bases, with 19 bases left between them. CDR3 length equals 17 residues. Germline CDR1 SGHAT, CDR2 FQNNGV. As DNA, the CDR3 is TGTGCCAGCAGCTTAGGCCTTCGAGATGCGGGAATCTATGGCTACACCTTC. Its protein product is CASSLGLRDAGIYGYTF.

V gene TRBV19 combines with J gene TRBJ1-2; 7 bases are a match to TRBD1. CDR1 LNHDA and CDR2 SQIVND come from the germline V gene (reference sequence). The length of the CDR3 is 12 residues. After removal of 2 bases from V and 10 bases from J, the junction contained 4 bases not matched to a gene. The CDR3 nucleotides are TGTGCCAGTAGTATAACCGACAGGGACTACACCTTC. This gives the protein CASSITDRDYTF.

The count of this clone is one. The genes are TRBV7-9 and TRBJ2-7, with D unclear. Germline loops: CDR1 SEHNR, CDR2 FQNEAQ (reference sequence). V was cut by 6 bases and J by 2 bases, with 14 bases left in between. The CDR3 sequence is 14 residues long. The CDR3 spells CASRPDTYPYEQYF. In nucleotides, the CDR3 is TGTGCCAGCAGACCCGACACATACCCCTACGAGCAGTACTTC. The full variable domain, its missing parts supplied by reference TRBV7-9 and TRBJ2-7, is DTGVSQNPRHKITKRGQNVTFRCDPISEHNRLYWYRQTLGQGPEFLTYFQNEAQLEKSRLLSDRFSAERPKGSFSTLEIQRTEQGDSAMYLCASRPDTYPYEQYFGPGTRLTVT.

The rearrangement links TRBV5-1 to TRBJ2-5; D is unresolved. V lost 0 bases to trimming and J lost 5 bases, with 17 bases between them. This CDR3 has 16 amino acids. The germline gives CDR1 SGHRS, CDR2 YFSETQ. The CDR3 nucleotides read TGCGCCAGCAGCTTGGCGTCTAGGAAGACCATGGAGACCCAGTACTTC. The encoded protein is CASSLASRKTMETQYF.

The genes are TRBV10-3 and TRBJ1-1; a possible D gene is TRBD1 (5 bases). Trimming removed 3 bases at V and 4 bases at J, with 15 bases between. CDR3 length: 15 amino acids. CDR1 and CDR2 (germline): ENHRY, SYGVKD. The CDR3 region has the DNA TGTGCCATCAGTGATCGTGGGGCAGGAGGCACTGAAGCTTTCTTT. This sequence encodes CAISDRGAGGTEAFF.

This clone has a single count. The rearrangement uses TRBV15 and TRBJ2-7; 9 bases are a match to TRBD1. Germline V gives CDR1 LNHNV, CDR2 YYDKDF (reference sequence). V lost 4 bases and J lost 5; bases outside the gene matches: 9. The CDR3 consists of 15 residues. The CDR3 DNA follows: TGTGCCACCAGCACCCCCCGGGACAGGGCCAACGAGCAGTACTTC. It encodes CATSTPRDRANEQYF.

The chain is built from TRBV6-4 and TRBJ1-4; the D is unclear. V was trimmed by 9 bases and J by 7 bases, leaving 18 bases between them. This CDR3 has 14 residues. CDR1 and CDR2 from the germline V gene are MRHNA and SNTAGT. CDR3 amino acids: CASALWTGGEKLFF. The CDR3 region has the DNA TGTGCCAGTGCACTATGGACGGGAGGTGAAAAACTGTTTTTT.